The rows below give T cell receptor beta chains drawn from one sample of a study of OX40 agonist ivuxolimab in advanced cancers. The repertoire was sequenced with immunoSEQ multiplex PCR; TCRdb's copy has only in-frame clones and lacks some. This sample has under 200,000 clones, with 85% to 95% found just once. This specimen consisted of CD4+ or CD8+ T cells sorted from blood, obtained in a trial of the OX40 agonist ivuxolimab. The receptors come from an adult with an advanced solid tumor such as melanoma, head and neck, liver or kidney cancer. Both conserved end residues are part of each CDR3. The order of the fields is V gene, clone size, D gene, J gene, CDR3 DNA, CDR3 protein. A D gene is named only where the DNA matches it firmly. Size is omitted from some rows. Given values are once, few, many or a class for expanded clones.

v_call: TRBV7-2; clone_size: .; d_call: TRBD2; j_call: TRBJ2-7; cdr3_nt: TGTGCCAGCAGCTTACGCGGGACTAGCGGGAGTGGCGAGCAGTACTTC; cdr3_aa: CASSLRGTSGSGEQYF
v_call: TRBV9; clone_size: .; d_call: .; j_call: TRBJ2-3; cdr3_nt: TGTGCCAGCAGCGTAGGACTACCTAGCACAGATACGCAGTATTTT; cdr3_aa: CASSVGLPSTDTQYF
v_call: TRBV11-3; clone_size: .; d_call: .; j_call: TRBJ2-7; cdr3_nt: TGTGCCAGCAGCTCGTACTCCGAGCAGTACTTC; cdr3_aa: CASSSYSEQYF
v_call: TRBV11-2; clone_size: .; d_call: TRBD2; j_call: TRBJ2-3; cdr3_nt: TGTGCCAGCAGCTCCCAGCGGGGGGGATTGGATACGCAGTATTTT; cdr3_aa: CASSSQRGGLDTQYF
v_call: TRBV11-2; clone_size: .; d_call: .; j_call: TRBJ2-3; cdr3_nt: TGCGCCAGCAGCCAAGTGTACGCAGATACGCAGTATTTT; cdr3_aa: CASSQVYADTQYF
v_call: TRBV4-1; clone_size: .; d_call: TRBD1; j_call: TRBJ1-4; cdr3_nt: TGCGCCAGCAGCCAAGATCGACAGGGGGCGGATGAAAAACTGTTTTTT; cdr3_aa: CASSQDRQGADEKLFF
v_call: TRBV6-5; clone_size: .; d_call: .; j_call: TRBJ2-7; cdr3_nt: TGTGCCAGCAGTTACGACAGCGGGACATACGAGCAGTACTTC; cdr3_aa: CASSYDSGTYEQYF
v_call: TRBV7-3; clone_size: .; d_call: .; j_call: TRBJ2-3; cdr3_nt: TGTGCCAGCAGCTCTTACACAGATACGCAGTATTTT; cdr3_aa: CASSSYTDTQYF
v_call: TRBV29-1; clone_size: .; d_call: .; j_call: TRBJ1-5; cdr3_nt: TGCAGCGGAAAAGATCCGAACCAGCCCCAGCATTTT; cdr3_aa: CSGKDPNQPQHF
v_call: TRBV18; clone_size: .; d_call: .; j_call: TRBJ2-7; cdr3_nt: TGTGCCAGCTCACCCCGGACCGACTACGAGCAGTACTTC; cdr3_aa: CASSPRTDYEQYF
v_call: TRBV6-5; clone_size: .; d_call: TRBD1; j_call: TRBJ1-6; cdr3_nt: TGTGCCAGCAGGACGGGACAGGGTAATTCACCCCTCCACTTT; cdr3_aa: CASRTGQGNSPLHF
v_call: TRBV6-1; clone_size: .; d_call: TRBD1; j_call: TRBJ1-1; cdr3_nt: TGTGCCAGCAGTGAGGCAGGGGGCACTGAAGCTTTCTTT; cdr3_aa: CASSEAGGTEAFF
v_call: TRBV28; clone_size: once; d_call: TRBD1; j_call: TRBJ1-2; cdr3_nt: TGTGCCAGCAGTTCGACAGGGAGGTCGTTCGGCTACACCTTC; cdr3_aa: CASSSTGRSFGYTF
v_call: TRBV19; clone_size: .; d_call: .; j_call: TRBJ2-1; cdr3_nt: TGTGCCAGTAGGAGAGGGAGCTCCTACAATGAGCAGTTCTTC; cdr3_aa: CASRRGSSYNEQFF
v_call: TRBV27; clone_size: .; d_call: .; j_call: TRBJ1-5; cdr3_nt: TGTGCCAGCAGTTTATTACAGGATTCTAATCAGCCCCAGCATTTT; cdr3_aa: CASSLLQDSNQPQHF
v_call: TRBV27; clone_size: .; d_call: .; j_call: TRBJ1-1; cdr3_nt: TGTGCCAGCAGTTTAATGGCAGGAGGGAACACTGAAGCTTTCTTT; cdr3_aa: CASSLMAGGNTEAFF
v_call: TRBV30; clone_size: few; d_call: .; j_call: TRBJ2-1; cdr3_nt: TGTGCCTGGAGTGCCCCCCCCGCCGGGACACAGTTCTTC; cdr3_aa: CAWSAPPAGTQFF
v_call: TRBV14; clone_size: .; d_call: .; j_call: TRBJ1-4; cdr3_nt: TGTGCCAGCAGCCTTGCTCCCGGGCCACCATTTGCAACTAATGAAAAACTGTTTTTT; cdr3_aa: CASSLAPGPPFATNEKLFF
v_call: TRBV15; clone_size: .; d_call: TRBD1; j_call: TRBJ1-1; cdr3_nt: TGTGCCACCAGCAGAGCACAGGGGGACACTGAAGCTTTCTTT; cdr3_aa: CATSRAQGDTEAFF
v_call: TRBV2; clone_size: .; d_call: .; j_call: TRBJ2-1; cdr3_nt: TGTGCCAGCCCCAGGGAGAGGCAGTTCTTC; cdr3_aa: CASPRERQFF
v_call: TRBV12-5; clone_size: .; d_call: .; j_call: TRBJ2-7; cdr3_nt: TGTGCTAGTGGTTTGGACCCGGGACCCTCCTACGAGCAGTACTTC; cdr3_aa: CASGLDPGPSYEQYF
v_call: TRBV2; clone_size: .; d_call: .; j_call: TRBJ1-5; cdr3_nt: TGTGCCAGCAGCGCCGGCGACAGGTATCAGCCCCAGCATTTT; cdr3_aa: CASSAGDRYQPQHF
v_call: TRBV7-9; clone_size: .; d_call: .; j_call: TRBJ1-2; cdr3_nt: TGTGCCAGCAGCTTAGGGGCACGGATAGGGGCGGACTATGGCTACACCTTC; cdr3_aa: CASSLGARIGADYGYTF
v_call: TRBV9; clone_size: .; d_call: .; j_call: TRBJ1-1; cdr3_nt: TGTGCCAGCAGCGTAGCGGGGGAAACGGGGGCTTTCTTT; cdr3_aa: CASSVAGETGAFF
v_call: TRBV7-9; clone_size: .; d_call: .; j_call: TRBJ1-3; cdr3_nt: TGTGCCAGCAGCCCCCAGGTAATCTCTGGAAACACCATATATTTT; cdr3_aa: CASSPQVISGNTIYF
v_call: TRBV5-5; clone_size: .; d_call: .; j_call: TRBJ2-7; cdr3_nt: TGTGCCAGCAGCTTGGATGGGGGTCACCTCGAGCAGTACTTC; cdr3_aa: CASSLDGGHLEQYF
v_call: TRBV4-2; clone_size: .; d_call: TRBD2; j_call: TRBJ2-3; cdr3_nt: TGTGCCAGCAGCCCAGCTAGCGGTACTAGCACAGATACGCAGTATTTT; cdr3_aa: CASSPASGTSTDTQYF
v_call: TRBV7-8; clone_size: .; d_call: TRBD1; j_call: TRBJ1-1; cdr3_nt: TGTGCCAGCAGCTTAAGGGGGCCCGTGAACACTGAAGCTTTCTTT; cdr3_aa: CASSLRGPVNTEAFF
v_call: TRBV19; clone_size: .; d_call: TRBD2; j_call: TRBJ2-7; cdr3_nt: TGTGCCAGTAGTATTTCGGGACTAGCGTCCGAGCAGTACTTC; cdr3_aa: CASSISGLASEQYF
v_call: TRBV29-1; clone_size: .; d_call: .; j_call: TRBJ1-2; cdr3_nt: TGCAGCGTTGAAGCAGGGAAGAACTATGGCTACACCTTC; cdr3_aa: CSVEAGKNYGYTF
v_call: TRBV2; clone_size: .; d_call: TRBD1; j_call: TRBJ1-2; cdr3_nt: TGTGCCAGCACTTTGACAGGGATTGGGGGCTACACCTTC; cdr3_aa: CASTLTGIGGYTF
v_call: TRBV19; clone_size: .; d_call: TRBD1; j_call: TRBJ2-3; cdr3_nt: TGTGCCAGTAGTCGGGGGACAGGGAACACAGATACGCAGTATTTT; cdr3_aa: CASSRGTGNTDTQYF
v_call: TRBV5-1; clone_size: .; d_call: TRBD2; j_call: TRBJ2-1; cdr3_nt: TGCGCCAGCTCCGGCGCTAGCGGGGTGATGGATGAGCAGTTCTTC; cdr3_aa: CASSGASGVMDEQFF
v_call: TRBV7-6; clone_size: .; d_call: .; j_call: TRBJ2-6; cdr3_nt: TGTGCCAGCAGCTTAGCGTCCGTATTCCACGATTCCCTCCCCTCTGGGGCCAACGTCCTGACTTTC; cdr3_aa: CASSLASVFHDSLPSGANVLTF
v_call: TRBV7-2; clone_size: once; d_call: .; j_call: TRBJ2-7; cdr3_nt: TGTGCCAGCAGCTTAGGAGCCTACGAGCAGTACTTC; cdr3_aa: CASSLGAYEQYF
v_call: TRBV5-1; clone_size: .; d_call: .; j_call: TRBJ1-5; cdr3_nt: TGCGCCAGCAGCTCCGTTGGTGGGAGCAATCAGCCCCAGCATTTT; cdr3_aa: CASSSVGGSNQPQHF
v_call: TRBV9; clone_size: .; d_call: TRBD2; j_call: TRBJ2-3; cdr3_nt: TGTGCCAGCAGCGTATCCTTCGGACTAGCGGGAGGGCGGAGCACAGATACGCAGTATTTT; cdr3_aa: CASSVSFGLAGGRSTDTQYF
v_call: TRBV7-9; clone_size: .; d_call: TRBD1; j_call: TRBJ2-7; cdr3_nt: TGTGCCAGCAGCTTAGAGGGACAGGGAGGGGACGAGCAGTACTTC; cdr3_aa: CASSLEGQGGDEQYF
v_call: TRBV7-2; clone_size: .; d_call: .; j_call: TRBJ1-1; cdr3_nt: TGTGCCAGCAGCCAGGGATGGGACACTGAAGCTTTCTTT; cdr3_aa: CASSQGWDTEAFF
v_call: TRBV27; clone_size: .; d_call: TRBD1; j_call: TRBJ1-2; cdr3_nt: TGTGCCAGCAGTCCAAGACAGGGGATTAATTTCTATGGCTACACCTTC; cdr3_aa: CASSPRQGINFYGYTF
v_call: TRBV30; clone_size: .; d_call: .; j_call: TRBJ1-5; cdr3_nt: TGTGCCTGTAACAGGGATAGCAATCAGCCCCAGCATTTT; cdr3_aa: CACNRDSNQPQHF
v_call: TRBV7-2; clone_size: .; d_call: .; j_call: TRBJ2-3; cdr3_nt: TGTGCCAGCAGCTTAGCTAGCGATCCGGGCACAGATACGCAGTATTTT; cdr3_aa: CASSLASDPGTDTQYF
v_call: TRBV18; clone_size: .; d_call: TRBD2; j_call: TRBJ2-7; cdr3_nt: TGTGCCAGCTCTTCAAACGGGGGGGCCGGGACCTACGAGCAGTACTTC; cdr3_aa: CASSSNGGAGTYEQYF
v_call: TRBV4-3; clone_size: once; d_call: .; j_call: TRBJ1-2; cdr3_nt: TGCGCCAGCAGCCAAGATGGAGTCTATGGCTACACCTTC; cdr3_aa: CASSQDGVYGYTF
v_call: TRBV29-1; clone_size: .; d_call: TRBD1; j_call: TRBJ2-7; cdr3_nt: TGCAGCGTGACAGGGAAGAGGTACGAGCAGTACTTC; cdr3_aa: CSVTGKRYEQYF
v_call: TRBV27; clone_size: .; d_call: TRBD1; j_call: TRBJ2-2; cdr3_nt: TGTGCCAGCACTCCCCTTAACAGGGGGCACACCGGGGAGCTGTTTTTT; cdr3_aa: CASTPLNRGHTGELFF